The 32 T cell receptor beta chains below come from one sample, sequenced in a study of blood T cell repertoires in COVID-19. Profiled with immunoSEQ multiplex PCR; TCRdb holds only in-frame clones, not every one. The data show about 160,000 clones, roughly 78% seen once. Sequencing input: peripheral blood. The source of these receptors is a woman aged 55-70 years with COVID-19, enrolled during active disease.

V and J are TRBV3-1 (or the pseudogene TRBV3-2) and TRBJ2-5; D ambiguous. Germline V gene sequence: CDR1 LGHDT, CDR2 YNNKEL (reference sequence). CDR3 length equals 16 residues. Trimming stripped 3 bases from V and 0 bases from J, with 14 bases between. The CDR3: CASSHPPPGYQETQYF. The CDR3 bases are TGTGCCAGCAGCCACCCGCCACCAGGATACCAAGAGACCCAGTACTTC.

This clone was seen a few times. The V call is TRBV13, the J call TRBJ2-1, with TRBD2 matching over 10 bases. The ends lost 5 bases at V and 11 bases at J; junction bases unmatched: 12. Germline V CDR1 and CDR2: PRHDT, FYEKMQ (reference sequence). The CDR3 totals 15 residues. The CDR3 DNA reads TGTGCCAGCAGCACCCGGACTAGCGGATCTACTCAGCAGTTCTTC. Translating gives CASSTRTSGSTQQFF.

J is TRBJ2-3 and V is TRBV7-9; D is possibly TRBD2 (6 bases). The CDR3 totals 15 residues. Germline V gives CDR1 SEHNR, CDR2 FQNEAQ (reference sequence). Trimming took off 1 base at V and 6 bases at J, with 14 bases between the two ends. The CDR3 loop is CASSLGSSGGDTQYF. The CDR3 DNA reads as TGTGCCAGCAGCTTAGGTTCTTCCGGAGGGGATACGCAGTATTTT.

V and J are TRBV18 and TRBJ2-7; tentatively, D is TRBD2 (6 bases). Trimming removed 1 base from V and 6 bases from J, with 22 bases in between. Germline CDR1 KGHSH, CDR2 LQKENI. This CDR3 comprises 17 residues. The chain's CDR3 is CASSPRMGWREFSEQYV. CDR3 DNA sequence: TGTGCCAGCTCACCACGGATGGGGTGGAGGGAGTTCTCCGAGCAGTACGTC.

The count of this clone is one. V gene TRBV18 combines with J gene TRBJ2-1; 8 bases line up with TRBD1. CDR1 is KGHSH, CDR2 LQKENI, per germline. There are 13 residues in the CDR3. V was pared by 5 bases and J by 12 bases, with 9 bases of the junction left unmatched. The CDR3 protein is CASSARGQGLQFF. CDR3 bases: TGTGCCAGCTCAGCAAGAGGACAGGGATTGCAGTTCTTC.

The CDR3 bases are TGTGCCAGCAGGACCGATTGGACAGGGAGAAACACCATATATTTT. Its translation is CASRTDWTGRNTIYF. This chain connects TRBV6-5 to TRBJ1-3; 8 bases agree with TRBD1. Germline trimming cut 6 bases from V and 5 bases from J; bases unmatched to any gene: 9. CDR3 length: 15 amino acids. Germline CDR1 reads MNHEY; CDR2 reads SVGAGI.

The table lists this clone with a count of one. Other DNA sequences in the sample encode the same CDR3. The chain carries TRBV5-1 and TRBJ2-1, with D uncertain. Trimming took off 0 bases at V and 0 bases at J, with 4 bases between the two ends. Germline V gene lookup returns CDR1 SGHRS and CDR2 YFSETQ. The CDR3 covers 14 residues. CDR3 amino acids: CASSLDSSYNEQFF. The CDR3 DNA is TGCGCCAGCAGCTTGGATAGCTCCTACAATGAGCAGTTCTTC.

The chain combines TRBV3-1 (or the pseudogene TRBV3-2) with TRBJ1-5; D gene unclear. Trimming took 4 bases from V and 1 from J, leaving 5 bases between them. The CDR3 covers 13 residues. Per the germline V gene, CDR1 is LGHDT and CDR2 is YNNKEL (reference sequence). Here the CDR3 reads CASSPRSNQPQHF. In nucleotides, the CDR3 is TGTGCCAGCAGCCCCCGGAGCAATCAGCCCCAGCATTTT.

The chain uses TRBV7-6 and TRBJ1-1; TRBD1 agrees at 8 bases. The CDR3 covers 14 residues. Trimming took 4 bases from V and 1 from J; bases not matched to a gene: 2. Germline CDR1 and CDR2: SGHVS and FNYEAQ. The CDR3 spells CASSSGGANTEAFF. CDR3 DNA: TGTGCCAGCAGCTCAGGGGGCGCGAACACTGAAGCTTTCTTT. The full variable domain, completed using reference TRBV7-6 and TRBJ1-1, is GAGVSQSPRYKVTKRGQDVALRCDPISGHVSLYWYRQALGQGPEFLTYFNYEAQQDKSGLPNDRFSAERPEGSISTLTIQRTEQRDSAMYRCASSSGGANTEAFFGQGTRLTVV.

CDR3 residues: CAISESSEEGYYGYTF. The CDR3 nucleotides read TGTGCCATCAGTGAGTCCAGTGAAGAGGGATACTATGGCTACACCTTC. This chain links TRBV10-3 with TRBJ1-2, with D hard to call. CDR3 length equals 16 residues. Germline CDR1 is ENHRY and CDR2 is SYGVKD. Trimming cost V 0 bases and J 3 bases, with 14 bases left between them.

This clone has only a few counts. V usage is TRBV2 and J usage is TRBJ2-5; 14 bases fit TRBD2. Trimming took 1 base from V and 5 from J; bases not matched to a gene: 6. This CDR3 spans 17 amino acids. Per the germline V gene, CDR1 is SNHLY and CDR2 is FYNNEI. Written as DNA, the CDR3 is TGTGCCAGCAGTGAAGGACTAGCGGGAGGGATGGCGGAGACCCAGTACTTC. Translated, it gives CASSEGLAGGMAETQYF.

This chain joins TRBV21-1 and TRBJ1-2; the table's D call, TRBD1, was not checked against the DNA. TRBV21-1 is designated a pseudogene. CDR3 length: 16 residues. The CDR3 DNA is TGTGCCAGCAGCAAAGGACAGGGGTGTTCGAGAAATGGCTACACCTTC. Its translation is CASSKGQGCSRNGYTF.

In this sample, this clone turned up once. This rearrangement joins TRBV5-1 to TRBJ1-1, with 8 bases identical to TRBD1. Trimming cost V 0 bases and J 6 bases; bases outside gene matches: 7. This CDR3 spans 15 amino acids. Germline V gene sequence: CDR1 SGHRS, CDR2 YFSETQ. CDR3 sequence reads: CASSLVRTGSPEAFF. The CDR3 region has the DNA TGCGCCAGCAGCTTGGTGAGGACAGGGTCCCCTGAAGCTTTCTTT.

This clone was detected only once. This chain links TRBV29-1 with TRBJ1-5; D possibly corresponds to TRBD1 (5 bases). CDR1 SQVTM and CDR2 ANQGSEA come from the germline V gene. CDR3 length: 13 amino acids. With 5 bases removed from V and 5 bases from J, the gap between germline ends came to 13 bases. Here the CDR3 DNA reads TGCAGCGTTAGCTCAGGGAACGATCAGCCCCAGCATTTT. Residues: CSVSSGNDQPQHF.

The chain couples TRBV10-1 to TRBJ2-7; 7 nucleotides align to TRBD2. From germline, CDR1 is WNHNN and CDR2 SYGVQD (reference sequence). The CDR3 contains 17 residues. With V trimmed by 2 bases and J by 2 bases, 12 bases remained unmatched. The DNA of the CDR3 is TGCGCCAGCAGTGAGGGGAAAGGGACTACCCAGGCCTACGAGCAGTACTTC. This codes for CASSEGKGTTQAYEQYF.

This clone has only a few counts. The chain has TRBV24-1 and TRBJ2-5; 12 bases agree with TRBD2. There are 16 residues in the CDR3. CDR1 KGHDR and CDR2 SFDVKD come from the germline V gene. Losses at the gene ends were 5 bases for V and 5 bases for J; bases not matched to a gene: 8. This CDR3 is CATSGTSGDRGETQYF. CDR3 DNA sequence: TGTGCCACCAGTGGGACTAGCGGGGACAGAGGCGAGACCCAGTACTTC.

The chain links TRBV5-1 to TRBJ1-2; perhaps TRBD1 as D (6 bases). This CDR3 has 17 amino acids. Germline V gene lookup returns CDR1 SGHRS and CDR2 YFSETQ. V lost 4 bases to trimming and J lost 6 bases, with 25 bases between them. CDR3 sequence reads: CASSPRYGGLYLDGYTF. In DNA, the CDR3 is TGCGCCAGCAGCCCACGTTATGGGGGCTTGTATTTGGATGGCTACACCTTC.

Only a few counts were recorded for this clone. The CDR3 reads CASSTAPGGSTEAFF. The CDR3 DNA reads TGTGCCAGCTCCACCGCGCCCGGGGGGAGCACTGAAGCTTTCTTT. The chain links TRBV18 to TRBJ1-1; the D gene is possibly TRBD1 (5 bases). Germline assignment: CDR1 KGHSH and CDR2 LQKENI. CDR3 length: 15 residues. Trimming removed 6 bases at V and 4 bases at J, with 18 bases between.

The CDR3 nucleotides read TGCAGCGTTGTGGTGACAGGCTCCTACGAGCAGTACGTC. It codes for CSVVVTGSYEQYV. This chain uses TRBV29-1 with TRBJ2-7; a weak D match, TRBD1 (6 bases). This CDR3 comprises 13 residues. Per the germline V gene, CDR1 is SQVTM and CDR2 is ANQGSEA. Trimming removed 4 bases from V and 0 bases from J, with 10 bases in between.

The V and J genes are TRBV14 and TRBJ2-4; D is perhaps TRBD1 (5 bases). The germline V and J ends were trimmed by 1 base and 7 bases, with 11 bases remaining between them. The germline V gene has CDR1 SGHDN and CDR2 FVKESK. The CDR3 length is 14 residues. The CDR3 region is CASSQVGAGNIQYF. The CDR3 bases are TGTGCCAGCAGCCAAGTTGGGGCTGGGAACATTCAGTACTTC.

The rearrangement joins TRBV5-5 to TRBJ1-2; D call uncertain. The V gene lost 0 bases and the J gene lost 8 bases, with 17 bases spanning the gap. The CDR3 covers 15 residues. Germline lookup yields CDR1 SGHKS and CDR2 YYEKEE (reference sequence). The CDR3 reads CASSLAGRQVVGYTF. CDR3 sequence (DNA): TGTGCCAGCAGCTTGGCCGGTCGGCAGGTAGTGGGCTACACCTTC.

The chain recombines TRBV7-9 with TRBJ1-1, with D unclear. Germline V gene sequence: CDR1 SEHNR, CDR2 FQNEAQ (reference sequence). This CDR3 is built from 12 residues. Trimming stripped 5 bases from V and 2 bases from J, with 6 bases between. CDR3 loop: CASSPSNTEAFF. The CDR3, as DNA: TGTGCCAGCAGCCCTAGTAACACTGAAGCTTTCTTT. Full variable domain (missing parts from reference TRBV7-9 and TRBJ1-1): DTGVSQNPRHKITKRGQNVTFRCDPISEHNRLYWYRQTLGQGPEFLTYFQNEAQLEKSRLLSDRFSAERPKGSFSTLEIQRTEQGDSAMYLCASSPSNTEAFFGQGTRLTVV.

V and J are TRBV7-9 and TRBJ2-5; D ambiguous. Germline V CDR1 and CDR2: SEHNR, FQNEAQ (reference sequence). V was pared by 5 bases and J by 6 bases, with 10 bases between. The CDR3 runs 12 residues. The CDR3 bases are TGTGCCAGCAGCCCCCTAAAACAGACCCAGTACTTC. This codes for CASSPLKQTQYF.

This rearrangement joins TRBV5-1 to TRBJ2-5; the D is unclear. The V end was cut by 0 bases, the J end by 5 bases, with 8 bases between. This CDR3 has 13 residues. CDR1 and CDR2 from the germline V gene are SGHRS and YFSETQ. The CDR3 here is CASSLASRETQYF. The DNA for the CDR3 is TGCGCCAGCAGCTTGGCCTCACGGGAGACCCAGTACTTC.

J is TRBJ2-7 and V is TRBV2, with D perhaps matching TRBD1 (5 bases). V lost 5 bases and J 1 base, leaving 18 bases between the germline ends. The germline V gene encodes CDR1 SNHLY and CDR2 FYNNEI. This CDR3 is 16 amino acids long. The CDR3 DNA is TGTGCCAGCAGTAGAGGACAAAAAGGAGTATCCTACGAGCAGTACGTC. As protein: CASSRGQKGVSYEQYV.

V usage is TRBV27 and J usage is TRBJ1-3; possibly TRBD1 for D (6 bases). Germline V gene data show CDR1 as MNHEY and CDR2 as SMNVEV (reference sequence). This CDR3 region has 12 residues. Trimming removed 8 bases from V and 8 bases from J, with 13 bases in between. CDR3 loop: CASGTLGDTIYF. The CDR3 nucleotides read TGTGCCAGCGGGACACTAGGTGACACCATATATTTT.

This clone appeared a few times. The chain uses TRBV4-3 and TRBJ2-7; 10 nucleotides match TRBD2. Per the germline V gene, CDR1 is LGHNA and CDR2 is YSLEER. V shed 4 bases, J shed 5 bases, and the junction held 8 bases outside the gene matches. This CDR3 comprises 15 residues. CDR3: CASSLSGRAGNEQYF. CDR3 bases: TGCGCCAGCAGCCTCAGCGGGAGGGCGGGGAACGAGCAGTACTTC.

This chain links TRBV6-2 or TRBV6-3 with TRBJ2-3; a possible D gene is TRBD2 (5 bases). Trimming cost V 2 bases and J 4 bases, with 13 bases left between them. CDR3 size: 15 residues. Germline lookup yields CDR1 MNHEY and CDR2 SVGEGT. DNA for the CDR3: TGTGCCAGCAGTTACCTAGCATGGTCAGCAGATACGCAGTATTTT. Its translation is CASSYLAWSADTQYF.

The chain is built from TRBV9 and TRBJ1-6; D is uncertain. Germline loops: CDR1 SGDLS, CDR2 YYNGEE. CDR3 size: 13 residues. V shed 1 base and J shed 7 bases, with 6 bases lying between them. This chain's CDR3 is CASSVKQNSPLHF. CDR3 nucleotides: TGTGCCAGCAGCGTAAAACAGAATTCACCCCTCCACTTT.

V is TRBV11-2 and J is TRBJ1-1; D possibly corresponds to TRBD1 (6 bases). With 4 bases removed from V and 1 base from J, the gap between germline ends came to 16 bases. The germline gives CDR1 SGHAT, CDR2 FQNNGV. The CDR3 is 16 residues long. The CDR3 DNA reads as TGTGCCAGCAGCTCCCGACAGGAACTTCCGAACACTGAAGCTTTCTTT. It codes for CASSSRQELPNTEAFF.

The V gene is TRBV5-8, the J gene TRBJ2-1; possible D gene TRBD2, 6 bases. The CDR3 totals 15 residues. V lost 2 bases to trimming and J lost 0 bases, with 9 bases between them. The germline V gene has CDR1 SGHTS and CDR2 YDEGEE. The CDR3 loop is CASSFDGGSYNEQFF. The CDR3 DNA follows: TGTGCCAGCAGCTTTGACGGGGGCTCCTACAATGAGCAGTTCTTC.

The chain is built from TRBV7-9 and TRBJ1-2; TRBD1 might be the D (5 bases). Per germline, CDR1 SEHNR and CDR2 FQNEAQ (reference sequence). CDR3 length equals 15 residues. The germline V and J ends were trimmed by 7 bases and 0 bases, with 15 bases remaining between them. The CDR3 bases are TGTGCCAGCACCTCTGGGGCAGGACCTAACTATGGCTACACCTTC. Its protein product is CASTSGAGPNYGYTF. Full variable domain (outside the CDR3, taken from reference TRBV7-9 and TRBJ1-2): DTGVSQNPRHKITKRGQNVTFRCDPISEHNRLYWYRQTLGQGPEFLTYFQNEAQLEKSRLLSDRFSAERPKGSFSTLEIQRTEQGDSAMYLCASTSGAGPNYGYTFGSGTRLTVV.